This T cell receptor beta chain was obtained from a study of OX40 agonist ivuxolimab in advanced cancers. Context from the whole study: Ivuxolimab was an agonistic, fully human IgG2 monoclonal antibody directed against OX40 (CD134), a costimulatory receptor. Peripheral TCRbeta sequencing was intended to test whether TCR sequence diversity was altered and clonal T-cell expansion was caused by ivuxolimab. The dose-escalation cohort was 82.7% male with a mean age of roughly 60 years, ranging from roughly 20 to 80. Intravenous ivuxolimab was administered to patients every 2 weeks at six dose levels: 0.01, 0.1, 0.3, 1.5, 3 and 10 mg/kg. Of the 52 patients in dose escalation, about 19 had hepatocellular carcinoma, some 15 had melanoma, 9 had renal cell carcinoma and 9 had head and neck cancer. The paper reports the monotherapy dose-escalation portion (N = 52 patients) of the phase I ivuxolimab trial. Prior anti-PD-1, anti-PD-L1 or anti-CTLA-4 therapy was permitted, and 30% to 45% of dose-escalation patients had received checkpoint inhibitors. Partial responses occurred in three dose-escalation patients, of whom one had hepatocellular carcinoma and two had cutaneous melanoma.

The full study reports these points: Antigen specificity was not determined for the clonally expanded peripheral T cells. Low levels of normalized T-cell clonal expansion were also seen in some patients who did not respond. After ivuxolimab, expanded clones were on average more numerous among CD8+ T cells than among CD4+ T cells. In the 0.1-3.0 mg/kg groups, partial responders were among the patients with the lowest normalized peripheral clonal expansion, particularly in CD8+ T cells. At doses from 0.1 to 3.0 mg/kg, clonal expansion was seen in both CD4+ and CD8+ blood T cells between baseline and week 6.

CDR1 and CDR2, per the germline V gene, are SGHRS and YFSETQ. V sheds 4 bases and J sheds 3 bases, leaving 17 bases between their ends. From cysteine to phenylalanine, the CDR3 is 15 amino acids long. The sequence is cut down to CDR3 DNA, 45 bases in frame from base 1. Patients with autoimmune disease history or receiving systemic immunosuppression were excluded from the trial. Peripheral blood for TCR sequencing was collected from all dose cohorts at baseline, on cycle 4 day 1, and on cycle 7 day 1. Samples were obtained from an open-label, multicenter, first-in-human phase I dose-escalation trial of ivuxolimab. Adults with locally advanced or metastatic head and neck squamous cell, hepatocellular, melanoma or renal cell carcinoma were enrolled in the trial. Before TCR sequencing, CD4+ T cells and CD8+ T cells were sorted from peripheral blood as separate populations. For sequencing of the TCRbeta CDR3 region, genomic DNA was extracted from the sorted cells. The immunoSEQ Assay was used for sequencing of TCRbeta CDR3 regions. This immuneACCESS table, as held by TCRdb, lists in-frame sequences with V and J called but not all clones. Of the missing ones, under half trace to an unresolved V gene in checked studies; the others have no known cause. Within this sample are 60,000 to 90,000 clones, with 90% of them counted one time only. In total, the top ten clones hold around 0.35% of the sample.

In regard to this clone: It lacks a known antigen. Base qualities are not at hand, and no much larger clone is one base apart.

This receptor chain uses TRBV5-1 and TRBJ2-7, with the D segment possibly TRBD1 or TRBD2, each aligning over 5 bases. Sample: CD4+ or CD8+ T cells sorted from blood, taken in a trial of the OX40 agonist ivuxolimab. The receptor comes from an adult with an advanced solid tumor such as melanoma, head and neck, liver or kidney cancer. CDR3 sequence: CASSGGEGISYEQYF. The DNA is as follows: TGCGCCAGCAGCGGAGGAGAGGGGATTAGCTACGAGCAGTACTTC. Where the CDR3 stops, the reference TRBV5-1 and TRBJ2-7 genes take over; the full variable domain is KAGVTQTPRYLIKTRGQQVTLSCSPISGHRSVSWYQQTPGQGLQFLFEYFSETQRNKGNFPGRFSGRQFSNSRSEMNVSTLELGDSALYLCASSGGEGISYEQYFGPGTRLTVT.